This T cell receptor beta chain was found in a study of blood T cell repertoires in COVID-19 (dated by TCRdb to the early 2020s). About the full investigation: Collaborator samples came from the United States, Italy and Spain and covered acute and convalescent phases of COVID-19. The material from the prospective study consisted of cDNA or gDNA derived from T cells, B-cell-depleted T cells, or PBMCs. Deeply sampled blood TCRbeta repertoires from subjects exposed to, actively infected with, or recovered from COVID-19 were included in the dataset. The repertoires were made available in a free public database intended to serve as a resource for research on the immune response to SARS-CoV-2. Samples came from the ongoing ImmuneRACE study (first 160 participants) plus 1,254 subjects from 6 global collaborators. The sample metadata nearly always contained a de-identified subject ID, COVID-19 status, age in years and sex. Where available, HLA class I and class II types were taken from metadata supplied by the sample provider and were not determined by assay-based typing.

What the study reported, not specific to this receptor: The amount of clinical and demographic metadata varied by source and participant and was provided uncurated.

Each collaborating institution followed its own protocols to collect whole blood in K2EDTA tubes. For TCRbeta analysis, collaborators shipped samples in one of three forms: frozen whole blood, isolated PBMCs, or DNA extracted from either of those sample types. TCRbeta CDR3 regions were amplified from genomic DNA using the immunoSEQ Assay, a bias-controlled multiplex PCR. On the study's bioinformatics: The number of nucleated cells in each sample was estimated from the amplification of reference gene primers within the assay. To quantify the absolute abundance of each unique TCRbeta CDR3 rearrangement, sequence reads were collapsed and filtered. Productive Simpson clonality was computed per sample as the square root of Simpson's diversity index over productive rearrangements. In its TCRdb copy, this immuneACCESS table keeps in-frame sequences only and misses some clones. Where compared with another copy, unresolved V genes explain less than half of these, and the others have no known cause. That table supplies the V and J calls and clone size; D and trimming were determined from the DNA. The sample profile shows 95,000 or so clones; approximately 86% of them were found once. 0.95% to 1.5% of the sample rests with the top ten.

The cysteine opens and the phenylalanine closes a CDR3 of 16 amino acids. Only the CDR3 DNA stays, 48 bases, in frame from base 1. Taken from the germline V gene (reference sequence), the CDR1 and CDR2 loops are LGHDT and YNNKEL. Trimming takes 1 base off V and 5 bases off J; junction bases not matched to a gene: 4. About this clone: Its binding antigen is unknown. Base quality data are lacking; no much larger clone is found one base away.

This chain is built from TRBV3-1 (or the pseudogene TRBV3-2) and TRBJ2-1; 11 bases in between match TRBD1. Sequencing input: peripheral blood. This sequence was found in a man older than 75 with active or convalescent COVID-19. At the DNA level, the sequence is TGTGCCAGCAGCCAAGGGACAGGGGGCGCGGACAATGAGCAGTTCTTC. Translated, it gives CASSQGTGGADNEQFF.